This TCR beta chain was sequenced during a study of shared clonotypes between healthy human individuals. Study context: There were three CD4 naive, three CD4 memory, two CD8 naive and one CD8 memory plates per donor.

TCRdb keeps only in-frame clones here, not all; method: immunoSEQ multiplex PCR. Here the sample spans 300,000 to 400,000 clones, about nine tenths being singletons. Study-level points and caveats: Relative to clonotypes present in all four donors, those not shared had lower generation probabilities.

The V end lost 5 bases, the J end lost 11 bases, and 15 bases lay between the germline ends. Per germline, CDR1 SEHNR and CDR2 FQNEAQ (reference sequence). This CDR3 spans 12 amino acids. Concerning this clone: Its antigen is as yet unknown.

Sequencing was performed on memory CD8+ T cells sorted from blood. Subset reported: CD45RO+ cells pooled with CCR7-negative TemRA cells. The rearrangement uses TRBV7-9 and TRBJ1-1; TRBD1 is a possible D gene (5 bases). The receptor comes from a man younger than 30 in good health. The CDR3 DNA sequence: TGTGCCAGCAGCCTGGACACGGCCGGGGCTTTCTTT. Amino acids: CASSLDTAGAFF.